This T cell receptor (beta chain) was sequenced for a study of blood T cell repertoires in COVID-19. Study context: T cells, B-cell-depleted T cells, or PBMCs provided the cDNA or gDNA that served as material.

Study members were between 18 and 89 years old and lived in around 24 US regions. Recovered status in Cohort 3 required two negative PCRs, clearance, or symptom resolution. Source study methods: Estimation of nucleated cell counts relied on the amplification of reference gene primers. Assay: immunoSEQ multiplex PCR; the TCRdb copy retains only in-frame clones and omits some. Clone size and V and J calls were adopted from that table, with D and trimming inferred from the DNA. Of about 480,000 clones listed, around 89% were seen once; the top ten hold 1.8%. The ends were cut back, 5 bases at V and 7 bases at J, with 17 bases in the middle. This CDR3 has 14 residues. In germline, CDR1 is SGHTA, CDR2 FQGNSA.

The sequence was collected from a woman in her forties who had recovered from COVID-19. Sample: PBMCs or T cells enriched from blood (not recorded which). This chain joins TRBV7-2 and TRBJ1-2, with D unclear. This CDR3 reads CASSPGPGVGGYTF. The CDR3 coding sequence is TGTGCCAGCAGCCCAGGTCCCGGGGTGGGTGGCTACACCTTC.